This entry lists 14 T cell receptor beta chains sequenced from one sample in a study of T cell responses to AZD1222 COVID-19 vaccine. Assay used: immunoSEQ multiplex PCR; TCRdb lists only in-frame clones, some missing. The profile shows around 110,000 clones, 91% of them singletons. Sample: peripheral blood, taken on day 0 of AZD1222 vaccination. Receptor source: an adult in good health.

This rearrangement joins TRBV18 to TRBJ1-2; D remains unclear. Germline CDR1 KGHSH, CDR2 LQKENI. Trimming removed 5 bases at V and 6 bases at J, with 7 bases between. This CDR3 is 11 amino acids long. The CDR3 here is CASSGMDGYTF. The CDR3 bases are TGTGCCAGCTCAGGGATGGATGGCTACACCTTC.

The J gene is TRBJ1-1, the V gene TRBV30; D gene ambiguous. CDR3 length: 12 residues. Per germline, CDR1 GTSNPN and CDR2 SVGIG (reference sequence). V gave up 1 base and J gave up 5 bases, with 8 bases separating them. The CDR3 sequence is CAWSGDSTEAFF. In nucleotides, the CDR3 is TGTGCCTGGAGTGGGGATAGTACTGAAGCTTTCTTT.

This rearrangement joins TRBV2 to TRBJ2-2; D is ambiguous. The length of the CDR3 is 13 residues. Germline V lookup: CDR1 SNHLY, CDR2 FYNNEI. The V end was cut by 2 bases, the J end by 4 bases, with 5 bases between. The CDR3 loop is CASSETSTGELFF. The DNA for the CDR3 is TGTGCCAGCAGTGAAACGTCCACCGGGGAGCTGTTTTTT.

The gene calls are TRBV12-5 and TRBJ1-3; 8 bases map to TRBD1. The CDR3 covers 15 residues. Unmatched junction bases numbered 1, after V lost 1 base and J lost 2 bases. Germline V gene data show CDR1 as LGHNT and CDR2 as FRNRAP. This CDR3 is CASGLGTGTGNTIYF. Here the CDR3 DNA reads TGTGCTAGTGGTTTGGGGACAGGGACTGGAAACACCATATATTTT.

The chain carries TRBV29-1 and TRBJ1-1; TRBD1 matches at 8 bases. The germline V gene has CDR1 SQVTM and CDR2 ANQGSEA. The CDR3 spans 13 residues. After removal of 7 bases from V and 4 bases from J, the junction contained 8 bases not matched to a gene. The chain's CDR3 is CSAPGTGGTEAFF. The DNA for the CDR3 is TGCAGCGCCCCGGGGACAGGCGGCACTGAAGCTTTCTTT.

V gene TRBV14 combines with J gene TRBJ1-5; D is undetermined. This CDR3 contains 13 residues. V was cut by 1 base and J by 5 bases, with 6 bases left in between. Per the germline V gene, CDR1 is SGHDN and CDR2 is FVKESK. CDR3 in DNA: TGTGCCAGCAGCCAAGGGGATTATCAGCCCCAGCATTTT. It codes for CASSQGDYQPQHF. Full variable domain (missing parts from reference TRBV14 and TRBJ1-5): EAGVTQFPSHSVIEKGQTVTLRCDPISGHDNLYWYRRVMGKEIKFLLHFVKESKQDESGMPNNRFLAERTGGTYSTLKVQPAELEDSGVYFCASSQGDYQPQHFGDGTRLSIL.

This sequence joins TRBV7-8 and TRBJ1-1; D gene ambiguous. Germline CDR1 SGHVS, CDR2 FQNEAQ. Trimming left V 5 bases short and J 0 bases short, with 7 bases between. This CDR3 comprises 13 residues. The CDR3 nucleotides read TGTGCCAGCAGCCAAATAGTGAACACTGAAGCTTTCTTT. Translated: CASSQIVNTEAFF.

The V gene is TRBV6-2 or TRBV6-3, the J gene TRBJ2-3; no clear D. CDR3 length equals 14 residues. Trimming took 4 bases from V and 2 from J, leaving 10 bases between them. In germline, CDR1 is MNHEY, CDR2 SVGEGT. CDR3 protein: CASSWQQPTDTQYF. The CDR3 nucleotides are TGTGCCAGCAGTTGGCAACAACCCACAGATACGCAGTATTTT.

The chain employs TRBV28 and TRBJ1-5; D is unclear. V shed 10 bases and J shed 6 bases, with 19 bases lying between them. The CDR3 contains 14 residues. CDR1 MDHEN and CDR2 SYDVKM come from the germline V gene. CDR3 residues: CATCGLPSGQPQHF. CDR3 nucleotide sequence: TGTGCCACCTGCGGCCTCCCCTCGGGTCAGCCCCAGCATTTT.

The rearrangement uses TRBV7-8 and TRBJ1-1; D unresolved. CDR3 length equals 16 residues. With 4 bases removed from V and 2 bases from J, the gap between germline ends came to 17 bases. Germline CDR1 reads SGHVS; CDR2 reads FQNEAQ. CDR3 sequence: CASSSLGRQPNTEAFF. CDR3 DNA sequence: TGTGCCAGCAGCTCGTTGGGGAGACAACCAAACACTGAAGCTTTCTTT.

The chain links TRBV5-4 to TRBJ1-2, with 7 bases lining up with TRBD1. Germline CDR1 SGHNT, CDR2 YYREEE (reference sequence). CDR3 length: 14 residues. V lost 2 bases and J lost 8; bases outside the gene matches: 9. The CDR3 coding sequence is TGTGCCAGCAGCTTCCCCGACAGGGATGAAGGCTACACCTTC. Protein: CASSFPDRDEGYTF.

This chain links TRBV13 with TRBJ2-3; D unresolved. The germline CDR1 and CDR2 sequences are PRHDT and FYEKMQ (reference sequence). The V gene lost 0 bases and the J gene lost 3 bases, with 7 bases spanning the gap. The CDR3 loop spans 14 amino acids. CDR3 region: CASSLGKRTDTQYF. The CDR3 nucleotides are TGTGCCAGCAGCTTAGGGAAGAGGACAGATACGCAGTATTTT.

V is TRBV7-9 and J is TRBJ1-4, with 7 positions matching TRBD1. The CDR3 length is 14 residues. V shed 1 base, J shed 7 bases, and the junction held 3 bases outside the gene matches. Per germline, CDR1 SEHNR and CDR2 FQNEAQ (reference sequence). DNA for the CDR3: TGTGCCAGCAGCTTAGAGGGGGCGTTTGAAAAACTGTTTTTT. It specifies CASSLEGAFEKLFF. Using reference TRBV7-9 and TRBJ1-4 for the parts outside the CDR3, the full variable domain is DTGVSQNPRHKITKRGQNVTFRCDPISEHNRLYWYRQTLGQGPEFLTYFQNEAQLEKSRLLSDRFSAERPKGSFSTLEIQRTEQGDSAMYLCASSLEGAFEKLFFGSGTQLSVL.

The chain is built from TRBV20-1 and TRBJ1-2, with 7 bases aligning to TRBD1. The CDR3 covers 13 residues. The junction had 5 bases not matched to a gene; V was cut back by 3 bases and J by 4 bases. The germline gives CDR1 DFQATT, CDR2 SNEGSKA (reference sequence). The CDR3, as DNA: TGCAGTGCTAGTTCGGGACAGTCCTATGGCTACACCTTC. Translation: CSASSGQSYGYTF.